The 18 T cell receptor beta chains presented below share a single source sample, sequenced in a study of blood T cell repertoires in COVID-19. Here immunoSEQ multiplex PCR was the method, and the copy in TCRdb shows in-frame clones only, minus some. The sample records over 120,000 clones, 88% being singletons. Material: peripheral blood. These receptor sequences come from a woman aged 45-65 years with acute or convalescent COVID-19.

The rearrangement uses TRBV15 and TRBJ2-7, with a possible D match to TRBD1 (6 bases). CDR1 and CDR2 (germline): LNHNV, YYDKDF (reference sequence). The CDR3 contains 14 residues. V lost 0 bases, J lost 2 bases, and 8 bases lay in between. This chain's CDR3 is CATSRDRGTYEQYF. The DNA of the CDR3 is TGTGCCACCAGCAGAGATAGGGGGACCTACGAGCAGTACTTC. Variable domain in full (rest from reference TRBV15 and TRBJ2-7): DAMVIQNPRYQVTQFGKPVTLSCSQTLNHNVMYWYQQKSSQAPKLLFHYYDKDFNNEADTPDNFQSRRPNTSFCFLDIRSPGLGDTAMYLCATSRDRGTYEQYFGPGTRLTVT.

The rearrangement uses TRBV2 and TRBJ1-4, with 11 bases that match TRBD1. CDR3 size: 13 residues. Germline V gives CDR1 SNHLY, CDR2 FYNNEI. The junction had 1 base not matched to a gene; V was cut back by 6 bases and J by 7 bases. CDR3 loop: CASRDRGLEKLFF. In DNA form, the CDR3 reads TGTGCCAGCAGGGACAGGGGGCTTGAAAAACTGTTTTTT.

The chain carries TRBV19 and TRBJ2-1; TRBD1 aligns across 9 bases. The germline V gene encodes CDR1 LNHDA and CDR2 SQIVND (reference sequence). Trimming took 3 bases from V and 8 from J; bases not matched to a gene: 5. This CDR3 has 14 amino acids. CDR3 nucleotides: TGTGCCAGTAGTATTAGTGACAGGGGGGATGAGCAGTTCTTC. Protein product: CASSISDRGDEQFF.

The chain employs TRBV6-5 and TRBJ1-2, with D perhaps TRBD1 (6 bases). This CDR3 contains 16 residues. Germline CDR1 reads MNHEY; CDR2 reads SVGAGI. V gave up 3 bases and J gave up 4 bases, with 18 bases separating them. The CDR3 DNA reads as TGTGCCAGCAGTTATTCGCCCAGGACAGACCTCTATGGCTACACCTTC. Amino acid sequence: CASSYSPRTDLYGYTF.

V usage is TRBV11-2 and J usage is TRBJ1-1; no clear D. The CDR3 consists of 15 residues. Germline loops: CDR1 SGHAT, CDR2 FQNNGV. Trimming shortened V by 0 bases and J by 5 bases, and 13 bases separated the two germline ends. The CDR3 sequence: CASSLEAGGGTEAFF. CDR3 sequence (DNA): TGTGCCAGCAGCTTAGAAGCTGGTGGAGGAACTGAAGCTTTCTTT.

The J gene is TRBJ2-7, the V gene TRBV6-5, with D possibly TRBD1 on 6 matching bases. Trimming left V 3 bases short and J 4 bases short, with 7 bases between. The V gene's germline CDR1 is MNHEY and CDR2 SVGAGI. CDR3 length: 12 residues. The CDR3 sequence: CASSYRGYEQYF. The CDR3 coding sequence is TGTGCCAGCAGTTATAGGGGGTACGAGCAGTACTTC.

The V call is TRBV27, the J call TRBJ1-2; the D gene is possibly TRBD1 (6 bases). The CDR3 loop spans 14 amino acids. V dropped 5 bases and J dropped 3 bases, with 13 bases sitting between them. Germline V gene data show CDR1 as MNHEY and CDR2 as SMNVEV (reference sequence). CDR3 nucleotides: TGTGCCAGCAGTACGAGGGGGGGTTACTATGGCTACACCTTC. It yields the protein CASSTRGGYYGYTF.

The genes are TRBV2 and TRBJ2-7, with D possibly matching TRBD2 (5 bases). The CDR3 is made up of 14 amino acids. The V gene lost 6 bases and the J gene lost 6 bases, with 18 bases spanning the gap. The germline V gene encodes CDR1 SNHLY and CDR2 FYNNEI. The chain's CDR3 is CASRVDGNIVEQYF. In DNA form, the CDR3 reads TGTGCCAGCAGGGTGGACGGGAACATCGTCGAGCAGTACTTC. The variable domain in full, with the rest retrieved from reference TRBV2 and TRBJ2-7, is EPEVTQTPSHQVTQMGQEVILRCVPISNHLYFYWYRQILGQKVEFLVSFYNNEISEKSEIFDDQFSVERPDGSNFTLKIRSTKLEDSAMYFCASRVDGNIVEQYFGPGTRLTVT.

Regarding this clone: Different DNA sequences within this sample yield the same CDR3. This chain connects TRBV2 to TRBJ2-5; D is undetermined. This CDR3 is built from 11 residues. Deletions cut 3 bases from V and 4 bases from J, with 3 bases between. Germline-derived CDR1 and CDR2 are SNHLY and FYNNEI. The CDR3 is CASSERETQYF. CDR3 nucleotide sequence: TGTGCCAGCAGTGAGAGAGAGACCCAGTACTTC.

The rearrangement links TRBV16 to TRBJ2-5, with D perhaps TRBD2 (5 bases). This CDR3 contains 12 residues. Trimming pared 5 bases from V and 9 bases from J, leaving 13 bases between. CDR1 and CDR2 from the germline V gene are KGHSY and FQNENV. CDR3 loop: CASSDSGVAQYF. As DNA, the CDR3 is TGTGCCAGCAGCGACTCCGGGGTGGCCCAGTACTTC.

The rearrangement links TRBV12-3 or TRBV12-4 to TRBJ1-1; D gene unclear. The CDR3 totals 13 residues. V was pared by 3 bases and J by 6 bases, with 11 bases between. CDR3 sequence (DNA): TGTGCCAGCAGTTTGCGGGGAACGGCTGAAGCTTTCTTT. Its protein is CASSLRGTAEAFF.

The V gene is TRBV5-1, the J gene TRBJ2-3; 12 positions match TRBD2. The junction had 1 base not matched to a gene; V was cut back by 2 bases and J by 0 bases. This CDR3 spans 16 amino acids. Germline V lookup: CDR1 SGHRS, CDR2 YFSETQ. CDR3 sequence: CASSFGTSGSTDTQYF. In DNA, the CDR3 is TGCGCCAGCAGCTTCGGGACTAGCGGGAGCACAGATACGCAGTATTTT.

The gene calls are TRBV3-1 (or the pseudogene TRBV3-2) and TRBJ2-3; possible D gene TRBD1, 5 bases. V was shortened by 0 bases and J by 6 bases, with 7 bases between the two germline ends. CDR1 and CDR2 from the germline V gene are LGHDT and YNNKEL (reference sequence). The CDR3 runs 13 residues. The CDR3: CASSQDRVDTQYF. The CDR3, as DNA: TGTGCCAGCAGCCAAGACAGGGTGGATACGCAGTATTTT.

The gene calls are TRBV19 and TRBJ2-1; 9 bases match TRBD1. CDR1 is LNHDA and CDR2 is SQIVND in the germline V gene (reference sequence). The CDR3 is 16 residues long. V lost 6 bases to trimming and J lost 9 bases; unmatched junction nucleotides: 15. Written as DNA, the CDR3 is TGTGCCAGTAGCTCCCCCGGGACAGGGTGGAACAGTGAGCAGTTCTTC. It specifies CASSSPGTGWNSEQFF.

The rearrangement links TRBV3-1 (or the pseudogene TRBV3-2) to TRBJ2-7; 7 nucleotides line up with TRBD2. This CDR3 contains 14 residues. Germline loops: CDR1 LGHDT, CDR2 YNNKEL (reference sequence). V trimming: 3 bases; J trimming: 2 bases; junction bases outside the gene matches: 4. The CDR3 DNA is TGTGCCAGCAGCCACGTAGCGGGTCCCTACGAGCAGTACTTC. Residues: CASSHVAGPYEQYF.

V gene TRBV6-5 combines with J gene TRBJ1-1; 7 nucleotides match TRBD1. CDR3 length: 15 residues. Germline CDR1 MNHEY, CDR2 SVGAGI. J was trimmed by 5 bases and V by 8 bases; bases with no gene match: 14. The CDR3 region is CASQQGGGIDTEAFF. CDR3 DNA: TGTGCCAGCCAGCAGGGGGGAGGTATTGATACTGAAGCTTTCTTT.

This chain joins TRBV30 and TRBJ1-5, with D uncertain. Germline V gene sequence: CDR1 GTSNPN, CDR2 SVGIG (reference sequence). There are 15 residues in the CDR3. V lost 0 bases to trimming and J lost 1 base, with 10 bases between them. This CDR3 reads CAWSVRGSSNQPQHF. In DNA form, the CDR3 reads TGTGCCTGGAGTGTGCGAGGGAGCAGCAATCAGCCCCAGCATTTT. The whole variable domain, filled in from reference TRBV30 and TRBJ1-5, reads SQTIHQWPATLVQPVGSPLSLECTVEGTSNPNLYWYRQAAGRGLQLLFYSVGIGQISSEVPQNLSASRPQDRQFILSSKKLLLSDSGFYLCAWSVRGSSNQPQHFGDGTRLSIL.

The V and J genes are TRBV28 and TRBJ2-7; TRBD1 matches at 8 bases. Germline trimming cut 5 bases from V and 9 bases from J; bases unmatched to any gene: 18. Germline CDR1 and CDR2: MDHEN and SYDVKM. The CDR3 is 16 residues long. CDR3: CASSNGQGRSRRGQYF. CDR3 nucleotide sequence: TGTGCCAGCAGTAACGGACAGGGCAGATCTAGACGGGGGCAGTACTTC.